This is a list of T cell receptor beta chains from one sample in a study of shared clonotypes between healthy human individuals. TCRdb's copy holds only in-frame clones and misses some; the assay was immunoSEQ multiplex PCR. The repertoire holds about 680,000 clones, roughly nine tenths seen once, with 24% in the top ten. The source material was naive CD8+ T cells sorted from blood. The receptors come from a young man in good health. The CDR3 runs from the conserved cysteine through the conserved F or W. Fields, in order: CDR3 length, V gene, CDR3 protein.

>15|TRBV9
CASSDLYGGVGEQYF
>15|TRBV7-6
CASSSLADFSYEQYF
>13|TRBV5-8
CASPGADSYEQYF
>14|TRBV2
CASQRSLGANVLTF
>15|TRBV28
CASSLLAGPYNEQFF
>15|TRBV19
CASSPRTGGEYEQYF
>16|TRBV9
CASSAVQGPLGTEAFF
>20|TRBV7-6
CASSLEVSDLYRPLDNEQFF
>15|TRBV9
CASSVSGSSYNEQFF
>14|TRBV7-6
CASSSTGPGQPQHF
>13|TRBV28
CASEPTGSYEQYF
>15|TRBV5-1
CASSSGTTSTDTQYF
>13|TRBV7-9
CASGGQGLGEAFF
>15|TRBV15
CATSTQGGGTDTQYF
>13|TRBV28
CASSLGLNTEAFF
>13|TRBV27
CASSFGATSKQFF
>14|TRBV6-5
CASRLAPSGGEQFF
>14|TRBV27
CASSGLTSGYEQYF
>14|TRBV30
CAWSTPKTYDTQYF
>15|TRBV6-1
CASSEPAGVGETQYF
>13|TRBV6-5
CASSRSRAYEQYF
>12|TRBV7-2
CASSSGSQPQHF
>14|TRBV10-3
CAISAALLDNEQFF
>16|TRBV27
CASMVKVAGVSNEQFF
>14|TRBV28
CASNSAGSSYEQYF
>14|TRBV4-1
CASSQEELQDEQFF
>14|TRBV29-1
CSVVVQGNTGELFF
>15|TRBV11-2
CASSPVTGGPYGYTF
>14|TRBV9
CASSSGTENYEQYF
>14|TRBV6-6
CASSPQGSNYGYTF
>13|TRBV6-5
CASSPRHPNEQFF
>13|TRBV25-1
CASGGGAGTEAFF
>17|TRBV27
CASSERGAFSGANVLTF
>14|TRBV13
CASSETWGNTEAFF
>14|TRBV19
CASSGVVGPETQYF
>13|TRBV7-9
CASSSRGGEVAFF
>12|TRBV5-5
CASSFTGAEQYF